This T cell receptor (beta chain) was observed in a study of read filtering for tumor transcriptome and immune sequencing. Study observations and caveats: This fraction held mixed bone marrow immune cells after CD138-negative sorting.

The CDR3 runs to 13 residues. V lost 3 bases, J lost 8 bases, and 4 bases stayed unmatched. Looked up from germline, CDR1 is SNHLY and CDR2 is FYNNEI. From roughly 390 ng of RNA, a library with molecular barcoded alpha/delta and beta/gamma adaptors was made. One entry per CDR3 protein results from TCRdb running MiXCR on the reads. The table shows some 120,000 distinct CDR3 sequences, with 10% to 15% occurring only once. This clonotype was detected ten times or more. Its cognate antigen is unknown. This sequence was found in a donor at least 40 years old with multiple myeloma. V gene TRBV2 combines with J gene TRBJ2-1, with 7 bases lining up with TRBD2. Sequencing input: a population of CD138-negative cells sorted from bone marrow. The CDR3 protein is CASSELGGDEQFF. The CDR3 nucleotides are TGTGCCAGCAGTGAGTTGGGGGGGGATGAGCAGTTCTTC.